One sample yielded the 10 T cell receptor beta chains listed below, sequenced in a study of shared clonotypes between healthy human individuals. Produced via immunoSEQ multiplex PCR; TCRdb's table is partial and in-frame only. The sample gives roughly 1.5 million clones, 95% to 99% of which show up once; roughly 0.42% is in the top ten. The sample was naive CD4+ T cells sorted from blood. Stated subset: CD45RA+ positively selected. These receptor sequences come from a man aged 25-45 years in good health.

The chain joins TRBV7-6 to TRBJ2-1; TRBD2 might be the D (5 bases). CDR3 length: 16 residues. From germline, CDR1 is SGHVS and CDR2 FNYEAQ. V was trimmed by 1 base and J by 5 bases, leaving 15 bases between them. The chain's CDR3 is CASSLVLASMNNEQFF. The CDR3 DNA is TGTGCCAGCAGCTTAGTTTTGGCTAGCATGAACAATGAGCAGTTCTTC. The whole variable domain, remainder taken from reference TRBV7-6 and TRBJ2-1, is GAGVSQSPRYKVTKRGQDVALRCDPISGHVSLYWYRQALGQGPEFLTYFNYEAQQDKSGLPNDRFSAERPEGSISTLTIQRTEQRDSAMYRCASSLVLASMNNEQFFGPGTRLTVL.

V gene TRBV10-1 combines with J gene TRBJ2-1; 7 positions agree with TRBD1. This CDR3 has 12 residues. V lost 5 bases to trimming and J lost 7 bases; unmatched junction nucleotides: 2. Germline V gene data show CDR1 as WNHNN and CDR2 as SYGVQD (reference sequence). The CDR3 region is CASSRQGNEQFF. The CDR3 DNA is TGCGCCAGCAGTCGACAGGGAAATGAGCAGTTCTTC.

This clone has only one observation. The CDR3 loop is CASSQDIGGELFF. As DNA, the CDR3 is TGTGCCAGCAGCCAAGACATTGGGGGGGAGCTGTTTTTT. The chain is built from TRBV14 and TRBJ2-2, with no clear D. Trimming took off 0 bases at V and 8 bases at J, with 7 bases between the two ends. CDR1 and CDR2 (germline): SGHDN, FVKESK. The CDR3 runs 13 residues.

This clone was seen just once. The rearrangement links TRBV29-1 to TRBJ2-1; 9 nucleotides agree with TRBD1. Germline lookup yields CDR1 SQVTM and CDR2 ANQGSEA. Trimming removed 4 bases from V and 3 bases from J; junction bases left unmatched: 1. The CDR3 sequence is 13 residues long. The DNA of the CDR3 is TGCAGCGTTGTGGGACAGGGCTACAATGAGCAGTTCTTC. This encodes CSVVGQGYNEQFF.

The table lists this clone with a count of one. The V gene is TRBV10-2, the J gene TRBJ2-1, with 7 bases that match TRBD2. Germline V CDR1 and CDR2: WSHSY, SAAADI. The CDR3 extends over 15 amino acids. After removal of 5 bases from V and 2 bases from J, the junction contained 6 bases not matched to a gene. CDR3 nucleotides: TGCGCCAGCAGTACGAACAGCGGGGCCTACAATGAGCAGTTCTTC. Translating it yields CASSTNSGAYNEQFF.

The rearrangement links TRBV6-1 to TRBJ1-2; D is unresolved. V dropped 6 bases and J dropped 0 bases, with 11 bases sitting between them. The V gene's germline CDR1 is MNHNS and CDR2 SASEGT. The CDR3 sequence is 14 residues long. The CDR3: CASSLDGSNYGYTF. For the CDR3, the DNA is TGTGCCAGCAGCCTGGACGGTTCTAACTATGGCTACACCTTC.

The chain uses TRBV18 and TRBJ2-5, with 11 nucleotides matching TRBD1. The CDR3 length is 17 residues. Germline CDR1 is KGHSH and CDR2 is LQKENI. Trimming cost V 3 bases and J 2 bases; bases outside gene matches: 8. The CDR3 here is CASSPVGQGGSQETQYF. The CDR3 DNA reads TGTGCCAGCTCACCGGTGGGACAGGGGGGCTCGCAAGAGACCCAGTACTTC.

The chain employs TRBV18 and TRBJ2-5; the D gene is possibly TRBD1 (6 bases). Germline V CDR1 and CDR2: KGHSH, LQKENI. CDR3 length equals 15 residues. V was cut by 3 bases and J by 7 bases, with 18 bases left in between. CDR3 residues: CASSPWDTKSGTQYF. The CDR3 nucleotides are TGTGCCAGCTCACCGTGGGACACGAAAAGCGGGACCCAGTACTTC. Drawing the rest from reference TRBV18 and TRBJ2-5, the complete variable domain is NAGVMQNPRHLVRRRGQEARLRCSPMKGHSHVYWYRQLPEEGLKFMVYLQKENIIDESGMPKERFSAEFPKEGPSILRIQQVVRGDSAAYFCASSPWDTKSGTQYFGPGTRLLVL.

The chain is built from TRBV18 and TRBJ1-1; 9 bases align to TRBD1. The CDR3 spans 14 residues. V was pared by 4 bases and J by 5 bases, with 5 bases of the junction left unmatched. The V gene's germline CDR1 is KGHSH and CDR2 LQKENI. The CDR3 loop is CASSLGQGQTEAFF. The CDR3 DNA reads as TGTGCCAGCTCACTTGGACAGGGGCAGACTGAAGCTTTCTTT.

DNA of the CDR3: TGTGCCAGCAGTGTTGCGATCGGGGGAAACTCCTACGAGCAGTACTTC. Its translation is CASSVAIGGNSYEQYF. This rearrangement joins TRBV28 to TRBJ2-7, with a possible D match to TRBD2 (6 bases). CDR1 and CDR2 from the germline V gene are MDHEN and SYDVKM. The CDR3 consists of 16 residues. Trimming took off 5 bases at V and 0 bases at J, with 17 bases between the two ends.